This is a list of T cell receptor beta chains from one sample in a study of Ad26.COV2.S vaccination and SARS-CoV-2 variants. Profiling relied on immunoSEQ multiplex PCR, and the TCRdb table lists in-frame clones only, not all of them. In the table there are about 370,000 clones, about 85% of which are singletons. This material consisted of peripheral blood, taken in a trial of Ad26.COV2.S vaccine versus placebo. The receptor source for this set is a person aged 18-60 years who received the Ad26.COV2.S COVID-19 vaccine or a placebo. The conserved cysteine and the conserved F or W are not part of the CDR3 here. Size values are once, few and many counts, or a class for expanded clones, and some rows have none.

cdr3_aa	v_call	clone_size	j_call	cdr3_length
ASSEGPIVRDRVPYEQY	TRBV2	-	TRBJ2-7	17
ASSQRQGDGYT	TRBV3-1/TRBV3-2	few	TRBJ1-2	11
ASSPQIGRLGVGQETQY	TRBV27	-	TRBJ2-5	17
ASSASGEFTDTQY	TRBV5-4	-	TRBJ2-3	13
ASSLDRVLGRNTEAF	TRBV11-2	once	TRBJ1-1	15
ASSPWTSGFLYNEQF	TRBV6-6	-	TRBJ2-1	15
ASSLDVEETQY	TRBV5-4	-	TRBJ2-5	11
ASMGGRSWDRITGELF	TRBV19	-	TRBJ2-2	16
ASSPQGRDANQPQH	TRBV6-6	-	TRBJ1-5	14
ASSLHDPSEQY	TRBV7-9	-	TRBJ2-7	11
ASSFGEGQETQY	TRBV7-9	-	TRBJ2-5	12
ASSLGGTAAYEQY	TRBV5-6	-	TRBJ2-7	13
ASSSRGAGGNTDTQY	TRBV7-2	-	TRBJ2-3	15
ASSLEGNTGELF	TRBV5-1	-	TRBJ2-2	12
AISELAEYT	TRBV10-3	-	TRBJ1-2	9
ASSSFRGSRAGTDTQY	TRBV11-2	-	TRBJ2-3	16
ASSRTPGQLNTEAF	TRBV7-8	-	TRBJ1-1	14
ASSQFRGPNEKLF	TRBV3-1/TRBV3-2	once	TRBJ1-4	13
ASRGAVTGELF	TRBV6-5	-	TRBJ2-2	11
ASSVSSGRSNTQY	TRBV7-9	-	TRBJ2-3	13
ASSHSGRGTEAF	TRBV5-5	-	TRBJ1-1	12
ASRETRDGRGYT	TRBV19	-	TRBJ1-2	12
ASSVIAGDTQY	TRBV2	-	TRBJ2-3	11
ASSQSPTSGGAADTQY	TRBV3-1/TRBV3-2	-	TRBJ2-3	16
ASSYRGAYEQY	TRBV12-3/TRBV12-4	once	TRBJ2-7	11
ASSRTGLGTEAF	TRBV3-1/TRBV3-2	-	TRBJ1-1	12
SAVDGRNEAF	TRBV29-1	few	TRBJ1-1	10
ASSPRLAGGLNEQF	TRBV11-2	-	TRBJ2-1	14
ASSELSDYEQY	TRBV5-1	-	TRBJ2-7	11
ASSKFRTGELF	TRBV27	-	TRBJ2-2	11
ASSWDLPRKDTQY	TRBV5-1	once	TRBJ2-3	13
ASSQDLHDIYEQY	TRBV4-3	-	TRBJ2-7	13
ASSPPSQFYEQY	TRBV18	few	TRBJ2-7	12
ASSHDPSSGNTIY	TRBV4-1	-	TRBJ1-3	13
ASSDRGHEQF	TRBV2	-	TRBJ2-1	10
ASSLRLAGLYNEQF	TRBV3-1/TRBV3-2	-	TRBJ2-1	14
ASSSGLGGGETQY	TRBV5-1	-	TRBJ2-5	13
AWNRGTAEVTLH	TRBV30	-	TRBJ1-6	12
AWRLKGDTGELF	TRBV30	-	TRBJ2-2	12
ASRHLTNGYT	TRBV27	few	TRBJ1-2	10
ASSIPGTGNTGELF	TRBV19	-	TRBJ2-2	14
ASSRQVAGLVGYT	TRBV3-1/TRBV3-2	-	TRBJ1-2	13
ASSFWTSGGASYEQF	TRBV11-2	once	TRBJ2-1	15
ASSLLWGTGELF	TRBV7-9	few	TRBJ2-2	12